Sequencing of this T cell receptor beta chain was carried out in a study of blood T cells in healthy people across ages (dated by TCRdb to 2013 to 2016). A note on the overall study: In model experiments, template switching captured roughly one uniquely barcoded TCR beta cDNA molecule for every two T cells. Using deep sequencing normalized with unique cDNA molecular identifiers, the study measured how TCR beta repertoire diversity changes with age. The donors were divided into four age groups: young (average around 16 years), middle-aged (under 40), aged (approximately 64) and long-lived (about 79). Using the same blood draw, the study looked at two additional independent replicas of 1 million unique cDNA reads for two donors, one aged 18 to 29 and the other aged 80 or older.

From cysteine to phenylalanine, the CDR3 is 17 amino acids long. The sequence is cut down to CDR3 DNA, 51 bases in frame from base 1. From a lookup of the germline V gene, CDR1 and CDR2 are LGHNA and YSLEER. V is pared back by 0 bases and J by 5 bases, with 16 bases lying between the germline termini. Library generation was performed with 5' RACE. The instrument was an Illumina HiSeq 2500. A second PCR of roughly 7 to 11 cycles was performed with a sample-barcoded 5' primer and a J-beta primer mix. Each TCR beta cDNA molecule received a unique molecular identifier from a template-switch 5' adaptor carrying 12 random nucleotides. Each sample yielded at least 3 million CDR3-containing paired-end reads. First-strand cDNA synthesis was performed from all RNA using the Mint cDNA synthesis kit, with priming by a TRBC-specific oligonucleotide. After uracil-DNA glycosylase treatment, a first 18-cycle PCR used universal primers M1SS and BC2_uni_R on all cDNA. The source study handled its data this way. Each sample was normalized by randomly selecting 1 million high-quality reads, each carrying a distinct molecular identifier. Reads sharing molecular identifiers were discarded rather than binned into consensus sequences. MiTCR, run with a Q25 quality threshold and the strictest error-elimination algorithm, handled CDR3 identification, clonotype clustering and error correction. Lower-bound total TCR beta diversity was estimated with a nonparametric unseen species model using Euler transformation. TCRdb passed the public sequencing reads through fastp at Q25 and MiXCR, retaining productive beta sequences. Rows matching on CDR3 protein sequence are summarized as one entry with the most common DNA and genes. V and J calls and clone size were set by TCRdb, not the authors. The sample profile shows 800,000 or so distinct CDR3 sequences; roughly 25% of them were found once. The biggest ten clones account for approximately 3.7% of the sample.

The full study reports these points: A strong correlation was found between observed TCR beta diversity and the percentage of naive T cells measured by flow cytometry. Estimates of total diversity from one million sequenced T cells were regarded as lower bounds and underestimates. Observed TCR beta diversity per million T cells fell roughly linearly with age, and a significant reduction was already apparent by age about 43. Compared with the aged group, the long-lived group had more naive CD4+ T cells, fewer expanded clones and increased TCR diversity, suggesting age selection. Since profiling was done on bulk unsorted PBMCs, naive and antigen-experienced compartments could not be conclusively compared. The CMV infection status of donors was not known, potentially confounding age-related changes in expanded clonotypes.

Points on this clonotype: The target of this receptor is not known. No much larger clone exists at a distance of one base, and base qualities are not known.

Systemically healthy Caucasian individuals from Russia, 35 to 40 in total and aged about 6 to 100 years, were included as donors. Ten milliliters of peripheral blood were drawn from each donor into EDTA-treated Vacutainer tubes. Ficoll-Paque density-gradient centrifugation was used to isolate PBMCs, with at least 6 million per sample. Trizol reagent was used to extract total RNA from the PBMCs, yielding at least 5 micrograms per sample. The percentages of naive CD45RAhigh/CD27high T cells were determined by flow cytometry on a PBMC aliquot from every donor. This same sample was also taken into another study, of T cells of mothers and their children. From that second study: Nine systemically healthy Caucasian individuals served as donors, namely three mothers together with their six children. cDNA synthesis consumed the entire amount of extracted RNA, loaded at around 1.5 ug RNA in each 15 ul reaction. In the second PCR, the M1S primer added sample barcodes and 2-4 random nucleotides. Each mother yielded over 8.5 million TCR beta CDR3 reads and each child a few million reads. TCR recombination output is similarly shaped by thymic selection in related and unrelated pairs, with a minor effect exerted by inherited differences. Related mother-child pairs always showed normalized repertoire overlap that was slightly higher than in unrelated mother-child pairs, though the difference was never significant. With a sensitivity of about 100 clones per million clonotypes, no persistent microchimeric T cell clones were detected. In the study, deep NGS was used to compare the TCR beta repertoires of mothers and children, and features distinguishing related mother-child pairs from unrelated individuals were sought. On average, the children were approximately 11 +/- 4 years old, while the mothers were approximately 41 +/- 4 years old. After adapter ligation was performed with NEBNext reagents, the libraries were sequenced on an Illumina HiSeq 2000 with 100+100 nt paired-end reads. To prevent cross-contamination, the mother and child libraries were prepared one month apart and sequenced in separate runs. For each donor, somewhere between about 450,000 and 2,000,000 distinct TCR beta clonotypes were identified. Naive TCR beta clonotypes were estimated from low-frequency clonotypes matched to each donor's FACS-determined naive share, without sorting.

Sequences were obtained from blood. Recombination connected TRBV4-3 to TRBJ2-2; the D call is possibly TRBD1 or TRBD2, each sharing 5 bases. This clonotype was sampled from a boy younger than 18 in good health. CDR3 reads: CASSQEAAGSGTGELFF. The bases read TGCGCCAGCAGCCAAGAAGCTGCAGGGTCGGGGACCGGGGAGCTGTTTTTT.